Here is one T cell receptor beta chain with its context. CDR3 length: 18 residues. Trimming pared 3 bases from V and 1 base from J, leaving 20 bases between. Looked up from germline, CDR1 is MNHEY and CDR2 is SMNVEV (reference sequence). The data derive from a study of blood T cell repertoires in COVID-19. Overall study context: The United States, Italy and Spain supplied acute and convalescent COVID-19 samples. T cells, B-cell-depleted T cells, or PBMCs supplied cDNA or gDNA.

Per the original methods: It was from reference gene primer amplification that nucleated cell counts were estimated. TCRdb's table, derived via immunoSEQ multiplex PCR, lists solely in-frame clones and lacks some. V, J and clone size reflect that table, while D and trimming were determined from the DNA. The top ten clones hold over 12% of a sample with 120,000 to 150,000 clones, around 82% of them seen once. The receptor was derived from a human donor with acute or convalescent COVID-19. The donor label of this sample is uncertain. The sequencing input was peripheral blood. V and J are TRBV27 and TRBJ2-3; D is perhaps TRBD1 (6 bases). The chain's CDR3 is CASSFSPPFRGGTDTQYF. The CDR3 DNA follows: TGTGCCAGCAGTTTCTCGCCCCCTTTCAGGGGTGGCACAGATACGCAGTATTTT.